This TCR beta chain was retrieved from a study of blood T cell repertoires in COVID-19. Clones were sequenced by immunoSEQ multiplex PCR, and TCRdb holds only the in-frame ones, with some missing. This sample yields approximately 170,000 clones, of which 81% are seen a single time; 9.5% to 12% belongs to the top ten. CDR1 is MDHEN and CDR2 is SYDVKM in the germline V gene. CDR3 length: 10 amino acids. V lost 3 bases and J 5 bases, leaving 2 bases between the germline ends. The TCR originated in a man aged 55 to 70 with active or convalescent COVID-19. Sequencing used peripheral blood. The J gene is TRBJ2-7, the V gene TRBV28; D is unresolved. The DNA of the CDR3 is TGTGCCAGCAGTTTCGACGAGCAGTACTTC. Translation: CASSFDEQYF.